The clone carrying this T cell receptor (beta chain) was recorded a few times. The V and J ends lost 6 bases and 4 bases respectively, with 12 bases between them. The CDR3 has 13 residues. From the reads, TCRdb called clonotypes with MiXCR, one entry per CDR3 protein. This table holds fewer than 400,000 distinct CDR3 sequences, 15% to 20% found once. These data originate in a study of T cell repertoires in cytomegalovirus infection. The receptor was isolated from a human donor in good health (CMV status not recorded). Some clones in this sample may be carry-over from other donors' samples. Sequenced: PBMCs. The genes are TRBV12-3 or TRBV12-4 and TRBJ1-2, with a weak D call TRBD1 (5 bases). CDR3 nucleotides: TGTGCCAGCAGCCTGGACACCCGCTATGGCTACACCTTC. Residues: CASSLDTRYGYTF.